The T cell receptor beta chain described here comes from a study of blood T cell repertoires in COVID-19. There are 14 residues in the CDR3. The germline V gene has CDR1 WNHNN and CDR2 SYGVQD (reference sequence). The V end was cut by 3 bases, the J end by 1 base, with 9 bases between. Generated by immunoSEQ multiplex PCR, the TCRdb table keeps only in-frame clones and is missing some. The data show over 150,000 clones, about 80% seen once. Sequences were obtained from peripheral blood. The TCR originated in a woman aged 55 to 70 with COVID-19, enrolled during active disease. This rearrangement joins TRBV10-1 to TRBJ2-5; weak D call: TRBD1 (6 bases). CDR3 DNA sequence: TGCGCCAGCAGTGAAGGGACATCCCAAGAGACCCAGTACTTC. It encodes CASSEGTSQETQYF.